This T cell receptor (beta chain) was retrieved from a study of T cell changes during pregnancy in multiple sclerosis. The protocol was immunoSEQ multiplex PCR, while the TCRdb copy is restricted to in-frame clones and leaves out a portion. This table has about 42,000 clones, 95% to 96% appearing once. The CDR3 is 18 amino acids. The V gene's germline CDR1 is SGHRS and CDR2 YFSETQ. Trimming removed 4 bases from V and 3 bases from J; junction bases left unmatched: 8. The origin of this receptor is a female donor with multiple sclerosis, enrolled in a pregnancy study. Sequences were derived from peripheral blood, sampled in the second trimester of pregnancy. The chain links TRBV5-1 to TRBJ2-3, with TRBD2 matching over 16 bases. The DNA of the CDR3 is TGCGCCAGCAGCGGGAAGGGGACTAGCGGGAGGGGTACAGATACGCAGTATTTT. Its translation: CASSGKGTSGRGTDTQYF.